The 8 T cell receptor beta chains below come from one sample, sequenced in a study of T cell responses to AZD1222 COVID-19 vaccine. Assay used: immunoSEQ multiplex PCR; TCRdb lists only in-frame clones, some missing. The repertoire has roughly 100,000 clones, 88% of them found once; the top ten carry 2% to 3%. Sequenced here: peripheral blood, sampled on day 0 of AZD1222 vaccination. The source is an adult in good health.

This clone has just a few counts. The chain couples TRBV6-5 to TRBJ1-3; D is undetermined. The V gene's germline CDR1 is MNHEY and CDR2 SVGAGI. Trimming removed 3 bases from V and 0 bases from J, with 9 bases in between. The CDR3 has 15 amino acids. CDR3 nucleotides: TGTGCCAGCAGTTATCGAGTCAACTCTGGAAACACCATATATTTT. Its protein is CASSYRVNSGNTIYF.

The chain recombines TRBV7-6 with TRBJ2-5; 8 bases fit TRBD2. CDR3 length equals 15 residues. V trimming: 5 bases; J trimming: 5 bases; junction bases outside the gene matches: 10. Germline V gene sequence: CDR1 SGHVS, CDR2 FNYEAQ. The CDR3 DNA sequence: TGTGCCAGCAGCCCACATAGGTCGGGAGGGGAGACCCAGTACTTC. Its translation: CASSPHRSGGETQYF.

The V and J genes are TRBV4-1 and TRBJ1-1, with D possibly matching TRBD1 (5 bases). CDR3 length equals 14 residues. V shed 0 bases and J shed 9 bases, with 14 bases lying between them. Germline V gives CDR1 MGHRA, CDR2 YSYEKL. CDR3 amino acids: CASSQDEKGRKAFF. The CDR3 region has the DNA TGCGCCAGCAGCCAAGATGAAAAGGGGAGAAAAGCTTTCTTT.

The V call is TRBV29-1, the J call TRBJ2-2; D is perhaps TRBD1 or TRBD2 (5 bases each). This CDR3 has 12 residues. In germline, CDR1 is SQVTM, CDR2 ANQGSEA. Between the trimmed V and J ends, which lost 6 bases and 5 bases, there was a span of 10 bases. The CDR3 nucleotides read TGCAGCGTCGTATGGGGGACCGGGGAGCTGTTTTTT. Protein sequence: CSVVWGTGELFF.

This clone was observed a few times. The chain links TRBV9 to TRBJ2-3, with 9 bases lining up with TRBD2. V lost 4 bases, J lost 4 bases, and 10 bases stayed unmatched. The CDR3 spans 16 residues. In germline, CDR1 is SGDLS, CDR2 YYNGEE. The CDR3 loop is CASSTRPAGGADTQYF. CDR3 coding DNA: TGTGCCAGCAGCACCAGGCCAGCGGGGGGAGCAGATACGCAGTATTTT.

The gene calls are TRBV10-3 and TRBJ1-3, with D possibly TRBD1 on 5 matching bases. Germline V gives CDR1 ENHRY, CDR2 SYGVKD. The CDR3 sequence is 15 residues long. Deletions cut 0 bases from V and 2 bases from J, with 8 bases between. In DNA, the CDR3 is TGTGCCATCAGTGAGTCGGGGGGGGCTGGAAACACCATATATTTT. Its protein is CAISESGGAGNTIYF.

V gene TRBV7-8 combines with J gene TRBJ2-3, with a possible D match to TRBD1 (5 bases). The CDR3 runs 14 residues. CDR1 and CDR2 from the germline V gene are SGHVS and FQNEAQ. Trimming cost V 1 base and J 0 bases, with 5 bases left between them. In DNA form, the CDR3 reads TGTGCCAGCAGCTTAGGGACAAGCACAGATACGCAGTATTTT. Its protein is CASSLGTSTDTQYF. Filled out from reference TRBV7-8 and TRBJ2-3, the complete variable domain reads GAGVSQSPRYKVAKRGQDVALRCDPISGHVSLFWYQQALGQGPEFLTYFQNEAQLDKSGLPSDRFFAERPEGSVSTLKIQRTQQEDSAVYLCASSLGTSTDTQYFGPGTRLTVL.

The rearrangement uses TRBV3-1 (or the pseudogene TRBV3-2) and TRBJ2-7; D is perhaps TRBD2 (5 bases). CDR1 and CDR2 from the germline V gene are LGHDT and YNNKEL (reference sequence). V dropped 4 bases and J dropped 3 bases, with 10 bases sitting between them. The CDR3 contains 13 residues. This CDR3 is CASSRSEGYEQYF. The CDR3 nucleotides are TGTGCCAGCAGCCGATCCGAGGGCTACGAGCAGTACTTC.